The 2 T cell receptor beta chains below all came from one sample that was sequenced in a study of tumor-infiltrating lymphocytes in localized non-small cell lung cancer. Method: immunoSEQ multiplex PCR; TCRdb's copy keeps in-frame clones and lacks some. The sample consists of over 2,500 clones, around half of them appearing once. Sequencing was done on a sample of uninvolved lung tissue not adjacent to the tumor. These TCRs come from a human donor with non-small cell lung cancer.

V usage is TRBV7-8 and J usage is TRBJ2-7, with D unresolved. V dropped 1 base and J dropped 3 bases, with 13 bases sitting between them. The CDR3 runs 15 residues. Germline V gene lookup returns CDR1 SGHVS and CDR2 FQNEAQ. CDR3 in amino acids: CASSLGRAGIYEQYF. The CDR3 DNA sequence: TGTGCCAGCAGCTTAGGTCGGGCAGGAATCTACGAGCAGTACTTC.

In this sample, this clone turned up a few times. V and J are TRBV5-6 and TRBJ1-5; D gene uncertain. The length of the CDR3 is 12 residues. Germline CDR1 is SGHDT and CDR2 is YYEEEE. With 0 bases removed from V and 6 bases from J, the gap between germline ends came to 4 bases. The CDR3 DNA follows: TGTGCCAGCAGCTTGGGGAGTCAGCCCCAGCATTTT. Its protein product is CASSLGSQPQHF.